This TCR beta chain stems from a study of shared clonotypes between healthy human individuals. Notes on the study in general: Clonotype sharing among donors was thought likely to change with sequencing depth. Only blood was sampled; tissue repertoires likely differ.

Details on this clone: Antigen specificity is unknown.

Trimming removed 0 bases from V and 3 bases from J; junction bases left unmatched: 6. The germline CDR1 and CDR2 sequences are SGHKS and YYEKEE (reference sequence). The CDR3 is made up of 16 amino acids. Each cell subset's genomic DNA was divided evenly among several immunoSEQ plates. Sequenced by immunoSEQ multiplex PCR; TCRdb stores in-frame clones only, minus some. In the table there are roughly 450,000 clones, about four fifths of which are singletons. Sequenced: PBMCs. The chain carries TRBV5-5 and TRBJ2-1; 7 nucleotides align to TRBD2. This TCR was sampled from a woman between 40 and 50 years old in good health. Some clones in this sample may be carry-over from other donors' samples. The CDR3 DNA reads as TGTGCCAGCAGCTTGGGAGCGGGGACCCTCTACAATGAGCAGTTCTTC. Amino acids: CASSLGAGTLYNEQFF.